This is a list of T cell receptor beta chains from one sample in a study of blood T cell repertoires in COVID-19. Data came from immunoSEQ multiplex PCR; TCRdb stores just in-frame clones and leaves some out. The sample has 200,000 to 250,000 clones, roughly 86% seen once. The specimen was PBMCs or T cells enriched from blood (not recorded which). The receptors shown here come from a woman in her forties or fifties who had recovered from COVID-19. Each CDR3 is given with its conserved first and last residue. D genes are given only for firm matches. Size values are once, few and many counts, or a class for expanded clones, and some rows have none.

J gene	clone size	D gene	V gene	CDR3 DNA	CDR3 protein
TRBJ2-7	-	-	TRBV4-1	TGCGCCAGCAGTCAACGGGAGACCCTTAGGGGCGAGCAGTACTTC	CASSQRETLRGEQYF
TRBJ1-6	once	TRBD1	TRBV6-1	TGTGCCAGCAGCCCACAGGGGGTTGATTCACCCCTCCACTTT	CASSPQGVDSPLHF
TRBJ2-5	-	TRBD2	TRBV5-4	TGTGCCAGCACCCCCGGGACTAGCGGGGGAGAGACCCAGTACTTC	CASTPGTSGGETQYF
TRBJ1-1	-	TRBD1	TRBV6-2/TRBV6-3	TGTGCCAGCAGTTACACAGGGGTCGGAACTGAAGCTTTCTTT	CASSYTGVGTEAFF
TRBJ1-1	-	-	TRBV12-3/TRBV12-4	TGTGCCAGCAGTTCAACACGGAACACTGAAGCTTTCTTT	CASSSTRNTEAFF
TRBJ1-5	-	-	TRBV7-2	TGTGCCAGCAGCTTAGCGGTGGAGCAGCCCCAGCATTTT	CASSLAVEQPQHF
TRBJ2-7	-	-	TRBV5-5	TGTGCCAGCAGCGCTACGGGGTCCGCCTCCTACGAGCAGTACTTC	CASSATGSASYEQYF
TRBJ2-3	-	-	TRBV5-5	TGTGCCAGCAGCCCTAATGCGGATACGCAGTATTTT	CASSPNADTQYF
TRBJ2-5	-	-	TRBV14	TGTGCCAGCAGCCAAGGGGGCGAGACCCAGTACTTC	CASSQGGETQYF
TRBJ2-7	many	-	TRBV4-3	TGCGCCAGCAGCCAAGGGTTAGGACAGTCCTACGAGCAGTACTTC	CASSQGLGQSYEQYF
TRBJ1-3	once	-	TRBV30	TGTGCCTGGAGTGTACGGGGGGCCATTGGAAACACCATATATTTT	CAWSVRGAIGNTIYF
TRBJ2-3	-	TRBD1	TRBV18	TGTGCCAGCTCACTAGATTTACAGGGGGATACGCAGTATTTT	CASSLDLQGDTQYF
TRBJ2-1	-	TRBD2	TRBV5-1	TGCGCCAGCAGCTCGGGGGGGCGCTCCTACAATGAGCAGTTCTTC	CASSSGGRSYNEQFF
TRBJ1-2	-	TRBD1	TRBV28	TGTGCCAGCAGGCCGGGACAGGGCTATGGCTACACCTTC	CASRPGQGYGYTF
TRBJ1-2	once	TRBD1	TRBV12-5	TGTGCTAGTGGTTTGGTACAGACAGGGGGCTCGTATGGCTACACCTTC	CASGLVQTGGSYGYTF
TRBJ1-1	-	-	TRBV7-8	TGTGCCAGCAGTCTCACTCCTTCGAACACTGAAGCTTTCTTT	CASSLTPSNTEAFF
TRBJ2-2	-	TRBD1	TRBV24-1	TGTGCCACCAGTGATTCCTGGACAGGGGCTTGGCGGAACACCGGGGAGCTGTTTTTT	CATSDSWTGAWRNTGELFF
TRBJ2-7	-	-	TRBV3-1/TRBV3-2	TGTGCCAGCAGCCAAGGTCGCGAGCAGTACTTC	CASSQGREQYF